A selection of T cell receptor beta chains follows, all from one sample in a study of shared clonotypes between healthy human individuals. The assay was immunoSEQ multiplex PCR, and TCRdb's table has in-frame clones only and misses some. The profile shows roughly 2.5 million clones, 85% to 95% of them singletons. The sequenced sample consisted of naive CD4+ T cells sorted from blood. All receptors derive from a man aged 18 to 30 in good health. Each CDR3 is given with its conserved first and last residue. The D gene is left open where the match is weak. A row's size may be missing; if present it is once, few, many or a size class.

clone size: -; D gene: TRBD1; J gene: TRBJ2-7; V gene: TRBV18; CDR3 DNA: TGTGCCAGCTCACCCGGGACAGACGCCTACGAGCAGTACTTC; CDR3 protein: CASSPGTDAYEQYF
clone size: -; D gene: TRBD1; J gene: TRBJ2-3; V gene: TRBV18; CDR3 DNA: TGTGCCAGCTCACCACCGACAGGGGGAACAGGCACAGATACGCAGTATTTT; CDR3 protein: CASSPPTGGTGTDTQYF
clone size: -; D gene: TRBD1; J gene: TRBJ1-6; V gene: TRBV6-6; CDR3 DNA: TGTGCCAGCAGCCAAGGACAGGGGGCTAATTCACCCCTCCACTTT; CDR3 protein: CASSQGQGANSPLHF
clone size: -; D gene: -; J gene: TRBJ1-2; V gene: TRBV27; CDR3 DNA: TGTGCCAGCAGATCGGCGGATCGCTATGGCTACACCTTC; CDR3 protein: CASRSADRYGYTF
clone size: -; D gene: -; J gene: TRBJ1-2; V gene: TRBV5-1; CDR3 DNA: TGCGCCAGCAGCTTGGAGGGTGGTTATGGCTACACCTTC; CDR3 protein: CASSLEGGYGYTF
clone size: -; D gene: -; J gene: TRBJ2-7; V gene: TRBV13; CDR3 DNA: TGTGCCAGCAGCTTAGGTCCGGCTTCGAACGAGCAGTACTTC; CDR3 protein: CASSLGPASNEQYF
clone size: once; D gene: -; J gene: TRBJ1-1; V gene: TRBV30; CDR3 DNA: TGTGCCTGGAGTGTACCGTTGCCAGGGGCGAACACTGAAGCTTTCTTT; CDR3 protein: CAWSVPLPGANTEAFF
clone size: once; D gene: -; J gene: TRBJ2-2; V gene: TRBV11-3; CDR3 DNA: TGTGCCAGCAGCTTTCGAGGGACATCGGCCGGGGAGCTGTTTTTT; CDR3 protein: CASSFRGTSAGELFF
clone size: -; D gene: -; J gene: TRBJ2-7; V gene: TRBV6-6; CDR3 DNA: TGTGCCAGCAGTTACGCCGGACGGGAGCAGTACTTC; CDR3 protein: CASSYAGREQYF
clone size: -; D gene: TRBD2; J gene: TRBJ2-7; V gene: TRBV2; CDR3 DNA: TGTGCCAGCAGTCCCCCCGGGACTAGCGGTTACGAGCAGTACTTC; CDR3 protein: CASSPPGTSGYEQYF
clone size: once; D gene: TRBD1; J gene: TRBJ1-2; V gene: TRBV7-2; CDR3 DNA: TGTGCCAGCAGCTTAGGACAGGGGACCTATGGCTACACCTTC; CDR3 protein: CASSLGQGTYGYTF
clone size: -; D gene: -; J gene: TRBJ2-7; V gene: TRBV27; CDR3 DNA: TGTGCCAGCAGTTCCGTGTGGGGGATGGCCTACGAGCAGTACTTC; CDR3 protein: CASSSVWGMAYEQYF
clone size: -; D gene: -; J gene: TRBJ1-6; V gene: TRBV29-1; CDR3 DNA: TGCAGCGTTGCCCCCAGCGGGAATTCACCCCTCCACTTT; CDR3 protein: CSVAPSGNSPLHF
clone size: -; D gene: TRBD2; J gene: TRBJ2-1; V gene: TRBV6-6; CDR3 DNA: TGTGCCAGCCGCTCCGGGACTAGCGACTCCTACAATGGGCAGTTCTTC; CDR3 protein: CASRSGTSDSYNGQFF
clone size: -; D gene: TRBD2; J gene: TRBJ2-7; V gene: TRBV6-6; CDR3 DNA: TGTGCCACCGCTGGGGCTAGCGGGTCCTACGAGCAGTACTTC; CDR3 protein: CATAGASGSYEQYF
clone size: -; D gene: -; J gene: TRBJ1-1; V gene: TRBV5-8; CDR3 DNA: TGTGCCAGCAGCTTGGTAGGGGGAGGTACTGAAGCTTTCTTT; CDR3 protein: CASSLVGGGTEAFF
clone size: -; D gene: -; J gene: TRBJ2-3; V gene: TRBV18; CDR3 DNA: TGTGCCAGCTCACCGCCCGCCTCTAGCACAGATACGCAGTATTTT; CDR3 protein: CASSPPASSTDTQYF
clone size: -; D gene: -; J gene: TRBJ1-2; V gene: TRBV29-1; CDR3 DNA: TGCAGCGTTGGTCGGGGTTTGGAAGGCTACACCTTC; CDR3 protein: CSVGRGLEGYTF
clone size: -; D gene: -; J gene: TRBJ1-1; V gene: TRBV10-1; CDR3 DNA: TGCGCCAGCAGTCCCAACCGAAACACTGAAGCTTTCTTT; CDR3 protein: CASSPNRNTEAFF
clone size: -; D gene: -; J gene: TRBJ1-4; V gene: TRBV6-1; CDR3 DNA: TGTGCCAGCAGTGAATTTGGCTTATCGGGTGAAAAACTGTTTTTT; CDR3 protein: CASSEFGLSGEKLFF
clone size: -; D gene: -; J gene: TRBJ2-2; V gene: TRBV21-1; CDR3 DNA: TGTGCCAGCAGCAAAGGCACAGGCACCGGGGAGCTGTTTTTT; CDR3 protein: CASSKGTGTGELFF
clone size: -; D gene: -; J gene: TRBJ1-3; V gene: TRBV29-1; CDR3 DNA: TGCAGCGTTGAAGGTGCATGGGGGAACACCATATATTTT; CDR3 protein: CSVEGAWGNTIYF
clone size: -; D gene: -; J gene: TRBJ2-3; V gene: TRBV6-5; CDR3 DNA: TGTGCCAGCAGTCGCTTGGACCTTAGCACAGATACGCAGTATTTT; CDR3 protein: CASSRLDLSTDTQYF
clone size: -; D gene: -; J gene: TRBJ1-2; V gene: TRBV6-6; CDR3 DNA: TGTGCCAGCAGTTACGGACCGCCGGGGGGCTACACCTTC; CDR3 protein: CASSYGPPGGYTF
clone size: -; D gene: -; J gene: TRBJ2-5; V gene: TRBV7-2; CDR3 DNA: TGTGCCAGCAGCTACCAAGGGGGAGAGGAGACCCAGTACTTC; CDR3 protein: CASSYQGGEETQYF
clone size: once; D gene: TRBD1; J gene: TRBJ1-1; V gene: TRBV19; CDR3 DNA: TGTGCCAGTAGTACCTCGCTTACAGGGGACACTGAAGCTTTCTTT; CDR3 protein: CASSTSLTGDTEAFF
clone size: -; D gene: TRBD2; J gene: TRBJ2-2; V gene: TRBV5-6; CDR3 DNA: TGTGCCAGCAGCTTGGTCAGCGGGAGGCCCGGGGAGCTGTTTTTT; CDR3 protein: CASSLVSGRPGELFF
clone size: once; D gene: -; J gene: TRBJ2-7; V gene: TRBV7-2; CDR3 DNA: TGTGCCAGCAGCCCCGGTAAAGGCGGCGCCTACGAGCAGTACTTC; CDR3 protein: CASSPGKGGAYEQYF
clone size: once; D gene: TRBD1; J gene: TRBJ2-2; V gene: TRBV18; CDR3 DNA: TGTGCCACACGGGGACAGTTCTTATCGAACACCGGGGAGCTGTTTTTT; CDR3 protein: CATRGQFLSNTGELFF
clone size: -; D gene: TRBD2; J gene: TRBJ2-4; V gene: TRBV6-5; CDR3 DNA: TGTGCCAGCAGTTCTAGCGGGAGGAAGGACAAAAACATTCAGTACTTC; CDR3 protein: CASSSSGRKDKNIQYF
clone size: -; D gene: -; J gene: TRBJ2-7; V gene: TRBV2; CDR3 DNA: TGTGCCAGCAGTTCCGGGACGGCGACCTACGAGCAGTACTTC; CDR3 protein: CASSSGTATYEQYF
clone size: -; D gene: -; J gene: TRBJ2-3; V gene: TRBV9; CDR3 DNA: TGTGCCAGCAGCGTATCACGGGGTAGCACAGATACGCAGTATTTT; CDR3 protein: CASSVSRGSTDTQYF
clone size: -; D gene: -; J gene: TRBJ2-7; V gene: TRBV4-3; CDR3 DNA: TGCGCCAGCAGCCAAGATGCCTCCGGCGGGCTCAGGAACGAGCAGTACTTC; CDR3 protein: CASSQDASGGLRNEQYF
clone size: -; D gene: TRBD1; J gene: TRBJ2-7; V gene: TRBV7-2; CDR3 DNA: TGTGCCAGCAGCTCATCCGGGACAGGGCTCTACGAGCAGTACTTC; CDR3 protein: CASSSSGTGLYEQYF
clone size: -; D gene: TRBD2; J gene: TRBJ2-3; V gene: TRBV5-1; CDR3 DNA: TGCGCCAGCAGCTTAAGTGGGTTGTGGGCTAGCGGGAGGAGGGGAGGGACAGATACGCAGTATTTT; CDR3 protein: CASSLSGLWASGRRGGTDTQYF
clone size: -; D gene: -; J gene: TRBJ2-5; V gene: TRBV11-2; CDR3 DNA: TGTGCCAGCAGTGCCAACCGGGCCTCATTGGGGGAGACCCAGTACTTC; CDR3 protein: CASSANRASLGETQYF
clone size: -; D gene: -; J gene: TRBJ1-2; V gene: TRBV18; CDR3 DNA: TGTGCCAGCTCACCCCCCGGGACCCCCGACTATGGCTACACCTTC; CDR3 protein: CASSPPGTPDYGYTF
clone size: -; D gene: -; J gene: TRBJ2-7; V gene: TRBV5-6; CDR3 DNA: TGTGCCAGCAGCTGGGGGGGCAGCGAGCAGTACTTC; CDR3 protein: CASSWGGSEQYF
clone size: -; D gene: -; J gene: TRBJ2-5; V gene: TRBV30; CDR3 DNA: TGTGCCTGGAGTGTACAGGTAGAGACCCAGTACTTC; CDR3 protein: CAWSVQVETQYF
clone size: -; D gene: TRBD2; J gene: TRBJ2-1; V gene: TRBV7-2; CDR3 DNA: TGTGCCAGCAGCTTAGCCAGCGGGAGGGACAATGAGCAGTTCTTC; CDR3 protein: CASSLASGRDNEQFF